This T cell receptor (beta chain) was identified during a study of radiotherapy plus CTLA-4 blockade in lung cancer. Worth noting for this clone: Antigen: not known.

Method: immunoSEQ multiplex PCR; TCRdb's copy keeps in-frame clones and lacks some. The data show roughly 44,000 clones, approximately 90% seen once. The CDR3 runs to 17 residues. From germline, CDR1 is SGHTA and CDR2 FQGNSA. Trimming removed 3 bases from V and 0 bases from J; junction bases left unmatched: 4. Study-wide results and limits: Clones of tumor-derived TCRs expanded in blood after radiotherapy plus ipilimumab. Response, reportedly, was best predicted by interferon-beta along with early blood T cell clone dynamics.

The chain uses TRBV7-2 and TRBJ2-3; TRBD2 matches at 12 bases. Source: peripheral blood, taken from a patient treated with radiotherapy plus ipilimumab. This TCR derives from a human donor with non-small cell lung cancer whose response to radiotherapy plus ipilimumab could not be evaluated. CDR3 amino acids: CASSFTSGGPSTDTQYF. The DNA of the CDR3 is TGTGCCAGCAGCTTCACTAGCGGGGGGCCGAGCACAGATACGCAGTATTTT.